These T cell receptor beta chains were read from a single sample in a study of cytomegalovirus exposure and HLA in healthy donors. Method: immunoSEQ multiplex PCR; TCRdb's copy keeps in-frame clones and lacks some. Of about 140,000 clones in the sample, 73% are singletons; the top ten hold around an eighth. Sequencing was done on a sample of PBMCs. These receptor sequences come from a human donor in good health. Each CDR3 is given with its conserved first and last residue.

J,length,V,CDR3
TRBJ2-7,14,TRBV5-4,CASSLGRLSDEQYF
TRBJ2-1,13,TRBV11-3,CASSLSSSYEQFF
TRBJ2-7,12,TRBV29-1,CSATDREYEQYF
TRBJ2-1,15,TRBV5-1,CASCPGQGSYNEQFF
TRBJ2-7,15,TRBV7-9,CASSLNRVGAYEQYF
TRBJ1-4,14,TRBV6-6,CASSYGQGGEKLFF
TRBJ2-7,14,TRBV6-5,CASSPLAGTYEQYF
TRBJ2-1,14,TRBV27,CASSLTGTTNEQFF
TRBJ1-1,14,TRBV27,CASSLMAHGTEAFF
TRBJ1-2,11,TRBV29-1,CSVGDRYGYTF
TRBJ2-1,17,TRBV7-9,CSSTEHTGIIKYNEQFF